The 2 T cell receptor beta chains below were found in one sample sequenced in a study of T cell changes during pregnancy in multiple sclerosis. Clones were read by immunoSEQ multiplex PCR, and TCRdb kept only the in-frame ones, dropping some. The top ten hold roughly 6% of the sample, which has 40,000 or so clones, around 91% seen once. The sequencing here drew on CD8+ T cells from peripheral blood mononuclear cells, taken in the second trimester of pregnancy. The receptors stem from a female donor with multiple sclerosis, enrolled in a pregnancy study.

V usage is TRBV7-9 and J usage is TRBJ1-1; D gene unclear. Germline V gene sequence: CDR1 SEHNR, CDR2 FQNEAQ (reference sequence). This CDR3 has 13 amino acids. Trimming shortened V by 3 bases and J by 7 bases, and 12 bases separated the two germline ends. CDR3 bases: TGTGCCAGCAGCTTGGGCAAGGGAGATGAAGCTTTCTTT. Translated: CASSLGKGDEAFF.

This chain uses TRBV7-4 with TRBJ2-7, with TRBD2 as a possible D gene (5 bases). The V end was cut by 4 bases, the J end by 6 bases, with 16 bases between. The CDR3 has 14 residues. CDR1 SGHVT and CDR2 SQSDAQ come from the germline V gene. The CDR3 nucleotides read TGTGCCAGCAGCTCCGAGGGCAGTAATCTCGAGCAGTACTTC. It is translated as CASSSEGSNLEQYF.